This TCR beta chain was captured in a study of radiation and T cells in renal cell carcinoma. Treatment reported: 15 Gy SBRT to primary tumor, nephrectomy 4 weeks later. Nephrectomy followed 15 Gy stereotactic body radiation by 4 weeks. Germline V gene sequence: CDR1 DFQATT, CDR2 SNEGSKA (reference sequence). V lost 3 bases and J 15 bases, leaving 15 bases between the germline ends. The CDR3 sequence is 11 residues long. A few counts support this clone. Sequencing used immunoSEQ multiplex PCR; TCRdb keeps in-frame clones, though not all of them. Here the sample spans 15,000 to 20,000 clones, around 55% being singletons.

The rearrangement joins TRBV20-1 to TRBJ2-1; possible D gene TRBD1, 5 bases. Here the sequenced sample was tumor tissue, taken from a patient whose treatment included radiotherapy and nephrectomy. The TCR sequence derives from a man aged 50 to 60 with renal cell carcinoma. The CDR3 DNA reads TGCAGTGCTAGCCAGGGCGGAGTTCCGTTCTTC. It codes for CSASQGGVPFF.